This TCR beta chain was profiled in a study of blood T cell repertoires in COVID-19. Study-level information: Collection of acute and convalescent COVID-19 samples took place in the United States, Italy and Spain. Sample material is recorded as cDNA or gDNA derived from T cells, B-cell-depleted T cells, or PBMCs.

This clone was picked up a small number of times. The CDR3 totals 12 residues. The V end lost 4 bases, the J end lost 8 bases, and 14 bases lay between the germline ends. The V gene's germline CDR1 is SQVTM and CDR2 ANQGSEA. Methods used by the authors: Scientists estimated how many nucleated cells there were by amplifying reference gene primers. Here immunoSEQ multiplex PCR was the method, and the copy in TCRdb shows in-frame clones only, minus some. D and trimming were read from the DNA, whereas the V and J calls and clone size are those reported in that table. The data show about 200,000 clones, with approximately 84% seen just once and 6.5% to 7% held by the top ten.

Sequenced: peripheral blood. V and J are TRBV29-1 and TRBJ1-2, with a tentative D call TRBD1 (6 bases). The receptor comes from a human donor with acute or convalescent COVID-19. The donor label of this sample is uncertain. CDR3 residues: CSVGLAGEGYTF. The CDR3 bases are TGCAGCGTTGGTCTGGCAGGGGAGGGCTACACCTTC.